This TCR beta chain was recorded in a study of T-cell memory formation after mild COVID-19. TCRdb reprocessed the 5' RACE reads with MiXCR, giving one entry per CDR3 protein. The data show 300,000 to 400,000 distinct CDR3 sequences, with 28% seen just once and roughly 13% held by the top ten. Germline CDR1 and CDR2: SGHTA and FQGTGA. The CDR3 length is 13 residues. The germline V and J ends were trimmed by 5 bases and 2 bases, with 8 bases remaining between them. This clonotype appeared many times. The sequence came from an adult woman who had mild COVID-19 (a few samples of this study predate the infection). Cell type and time point are not known. The rearrangement uses TRBV7-3 and TRBJ2-3; D is unresolved. Sequences were obtained from PBMCs or a T cell subset sorted from them (not recorded which). The CDR3 DNA is TGTGCCAGCAGCAGGGCTAACACAGATACGCAGTATTTT. Amino acid sequence: CASSRANTDTQYF.